The 9 T cell receptor beta chains given below trace back to one sample, sequenced in a study of monozygotic twins with cystic fibrosis. Sequencing used immunoSEQ multiplex PCR; TCRdb keeps in-frame clones, though not all of them. This table has 25,000 to 40,000 clones, roughly 96% appearing once. Material: blood. The receptors were gathered from a girl aged 2 to 10 with cystic fibrosis.

The chain combines TRBV19 with TRBJ1-1; maybe TRBD1 (5 bases). The V end lost 5 bases, the J end lost 1 base, and 8 bases lay between the germline ends. CDR3 length equals 13 residues. Germline V gene lookup returns CDR1 LNHDA and CDR2 SQIVND (reference sequence). The CDR3 loop reads CASSGAGNTEAFF. The DNA of the CDR3 is TGTGCCAGTAGTGGGGCGGGGAACACTGAAGCTTTCTTT.

CDR3: CASSLSPTGVQETQYF. The CDR3 DNA sequence: TGTGCCAGCAGCTTGTCCCCGACAGGGGTCCAAGAGACCCAGTACTTC. This sequence joins TRBV5-8 and TRBJ2-5; TRBD1 matches 8 bases. CDR3 length equals 16 residues. V was clipped by 1 base and J by 1 base; unmatched bases: 6. Looked up from germline, CDR1 is SGHTS and CDR2 is YDEGEE.

The chain combines TRBV30 with TRBJ1-3; D not resolved. This CDR3 has 17 amino acids. Deletions cut 0 bases from V and 0 bases from J, with 15 bases between. Germline loops: CDR1 GTSNPN, CDR2 SVGIG (reference sequence). DNA for the CDR3: TGTGCCTGGAGTGTAAAGGGTCGGAAGAGCTCTGGAAACACCATATATTTT. This encodes CAWSVKGRKSSGNTIYF.

This clone was seen a single time. The chain joins TRBV25-1 to TRBJ2-1, with no clear D. V was pared by 1 base and J by 4 bases, with 8 bases between. The CDR3 contains 14 residues. Looked up from germline, CDR1 is MGHDK and CDR2 is SYGVNS. This CDR3 is CASSESRRYNEQFF. The CDR3 DNA reads TGTGCCAGCAGTGAATCGCGGAGATACAATGAGCAGTTCTTC.

The V call is TRBV7-6, the J call TRBJ2-7; tentatively, D is TRBD2 (6 bases). Trimming shortened V by 2 bases and J by 5 bases, and 16 bases separated the two germline ends. CDR1 is SGHVS, CDR2 FNYEAQ, per germline. The CDR3 has 15 residues. The CDR3 protein is CASSLTGAVGDEQYF. The CDR3 DNA reads as TGTGCCAGCAGCTTAACGGGAGCGGTTGGCGACGAGCAGTACTTC.

V is TRBV5-4 and J is TRBJ2-7; TRBD1 agrees at 10 bases. The J segment lost 5 bases and the V segment lost 2 bases, leaving 7 bases of the junction unmatched. Germline V gene lookup returns CDR1 SGHNT and CDR2 YYREEE (reference sequence). CDR3 length: 15 amino acids. CDR3 in DNA: TGTGCCAGCAGCTTTGCCCCGGGACAGGGGAACGAGCAGTACTTC. Protein sequence: CASSFAPGQGNEQYF.

The chain uses TRBV20-1 and TRBJ2-7; D possibly uses TRBD1 or TRBD2 (6 bases each). The CDR3 consists of 11 residues. Germline V CDR1 and CDR2: DFQATT, SNEGSKA (reference sequence). V was cut by 5 bases and J by 2 bases, with 7 bases left in between. CDR3 nucleotides: TGCAGTGCTCGGGGGCCCTACGAGCAGTACTTC. Its translation is CSARGPYEQYF.

The CDR3 DNA reads as TGTGCCAGCAGCAGTGGCGTAGGGCTAGCGGACAGCAAGCAGTACTTC. Translated, it gives CASSSGVGLADSKQYF. This chain uses TRBV7-2 with TRBJ2-7; tentatively, D is TRBD2 (7 bases). Trimming took off 5 bases at V and 8 bases at J, with 25 bases between the two ends. This CDR3 spans 16 amino acids. Germline V CDR1 and CDR2: SGHTA, FQGNSA.

The chain combines TRBV27 with TRBJ1-1, with D possibly being TRBD1 (6 bases). Germline CDR1 reads MNHEY; CDR2 reads SMNVEV (reference sequence). CDR3 size: 15 residues. The germline V and J ends were trimmed by 6 bases and 1 base, with 15 bases remaining between them. DNA for the CDR3: TGTGCCAGCAGCCAATACAGGGTCCGGAACACTGAAGCTTTCTTT. Its protein product is CASSQYRVRNTEAFF.